This entry features one TCR delta chain sequence. A much larger clonotype is one base distant, so this may be a read error. Germline V lookup: CDR1 TVYSNPD, CDR2 GDNSRS (reference sequence). This CDR3 has 18 amino acids. V lost 0 bases, J lost 0 bases, and 6 bases stayed unmatched. The data originate from a study of gammadelta T cells in human blood. TCRdb reanalysed the RT-PCR reads with CATT. This table has 1,500 to 2,000 delta-chain clones, around 7% appearing once. This TCR was recovered from a human fetus. The sequenced sample consisted of non-Vgamma9Vdelta2 gamma-delta T cells from fetal blood. The rearrangement links TRDV3 to TRDJ3; TRDD3 agrees at 9 bases. The J gene is not listed in TCRdb, so it was assigned here from a DNA match to germline. The CDR3 is CAFSTGGRSSWDTRQMFF. CDR3 coding DNA: TGTGCCTTTAGTACTGGGGGACGGAGCTCCTGGGACACCCGACAGATGTTTTTC.